One and the same sample provided the 10 T cell receptor beta chains below, sequenced in a study of PD-1 blockade in classical Hodgkin lymphoma. Time point: cycle 4 day 1 (C4D1), after five to seven weeks of nivolumab. Every patient was affected by relapse after autologous stem cell transplantation, while exposure to brentuximab vedotin was not uniform. Libraries were prepared by immunoSEQ multiplex PCR; TCRdb keeps only in-frame clonotypes and omits some of them. The sample has some 86,000 clones, approximately 90% seen once. The sequences come from peripheral blood mononuclear cells (PBMCs), collected before the fourth cycle of nivolumab. These receptors came from a human donor with classical Hodgkin lymphoma.

The genes are TRBV7-2 and TRBJ2-7; 7 bases align to TRBD1. V dropped 0 bases and J dropped 2; count of bases not matched to a gene: 7. Germline CDR1 and CDR2: SGHTA and FQGNSA. The CDR3 totals 16 residues. In DNA, the CDR3 is TGTGCCAGCAGCTTAGCCTCCGGGACAGCCCCCTACGAGCAGTACTTC. This translates into CASSLASGTAPYEQYF.

The chain couples TRBV20-1 to TRBJ1-1; D gene ambiguous. V was shortened by 6 bases and J by 6 bases, with 8 bases between the two germline ends. From germline, CDR1 is DFQATT and CDR2 SNEGSKA (reference sequence). The CDR3 loop spans 10 amino acids. In nucleotides, the CDR3 is TGCAGTGCCCTAACCCCTGAAGCTTTCTTT. It codes for CSALTPEAFF.

The chain carries TRBV5-4 and TRBJ2-5, with 12 bases that match TRBD2. CDR1 is SGHNT, CDR2 YYREEE, per germline (reference sequence). CDR3 size: 15 residues. J gave up 5 bases and V 6 bases, and 8 bases lay outside the gene matches. The CDR3 region is CASTPSLAGGETQYF. The DNA for the CDR3 is TGTGCCAGCACCCCCTCACTAGCGGGGGGTGAGACCCAGTACTTC. The variable domain in full, with the rest retrieved from reference TRBV5-4 and TRBJ2-5, is ETGVTQSPTHLIKTRGQQVTLRCSSQSGHNTVSWYQQALGQGPQFIFQYYREEENGRGNFPPRFSGLQFPNYSSELNVNALELDDSALYLCASTPSLAGGETQYFGPGTRLLVL.

The V and J genes are TRBV25-1 and TRBJ1-2; D call uncertain. Trimming removed 0 bases from V and 6 bases from J, with 14 bases in between. The CDR3 totals 15 residues. CDR1 MGHDK and CDR2 SYGVNS come from the germline V gene. CDR3 DNA: TGTGCCAGCAGTGAATACGGTGGGCGGGGTAATGGCTACACCTTC. Protein sequence: CASSEYGGRGNGYTF.

This clone was observed a single time. The rearrangement links TRBV6-1 to TRBJ2-5, with TRBD2 matching over 13 bases. Germline CDR1 MNHNS, CDR2 SASEGT. The V and J ends lost 3 bases and 0 bases, in that order; junction bases with no gene match: 7. CDR3 length equals 18 residues. The CDR3 reads CASSDWTSGGRYQETQYF. The CDR3 DNA sequence: TGTGCCAGCAGTGATTGGACTAGCGGGGGCCGCTACCAAGAGACCCAGTACTTC.

CDR3 sequence reads: CASSVESRGTEAFF. DNA for the CDR3: TGTGCCAGCAGCGTTGAGAGCCGGGGAACTGAAGCTTTCTTT. The chain carries TRBV9 and TRBJ1-1; no definite D call. In germline, CDR1 is SGDLS, CDR2 YYNGEE. The CDR3 has 14 residues. V shed 2 bases and J shed 5 bases, with 13 bases lying between them.

V gene TRBV6-1 combines with J gene TRBJ1-1; possibly TRBD1 for D (6 bases). Germline V gives CDR1 MNHNS, CDR2 SASEGT. The V gene lost 2 bases and the J gene lost 1 base, with 11 bases spanning the gap. The CDR3 is made up of 15 amino acids. The CDR3 loop reads CASSEIGGENTEAFF. The CDR3 DNA reads TGTGCCAGCAGTGAAATAGGGGGGGAGAACACTGAAGCTTTCTTT.

This rearrangement joins TRBV4-1 to TRBJ2-7; 9 bases are a match to TRBD1. The CDR3 has 20 residues. Germline V gives CDR1 MGHRA, CDR2 YSYEKL. Germline trimming cut 0 bases from V and 4 bases from J; bases unmatched to any gene: 19. DNA for the CDR3: TGCGCCAGCAGCCAAGATTGGGGCAGTGTCCGGGACAGGGATAATTACGAGCAGTACTTC. Translated, it gives CASSQDWGSVRDRDNYEQYF.

J is TRBJ2-1 and V is TRBV7-9; D not certain. Between the trimmed V and J ends, which lost 4 bases and 9 bases, there was a span of 19 bases. This CDR3 is 15 amino acids long. The germline gives CDR1 SEHNR, CDR2 FQNEAQ (reference sequence). The CDR3: CASSSYATSIAEQFF. The CDR3 DNA reads as TGTGCCAGCAGCTCCTATGCTACCTCGATTGCTGAGCAGTTCTTC.

The V gene is TRBV28, the J gene TRBJ1-4; D is possibly TRBD1 (6 bases). Germline loops: CDR1 MDHEN, CDR2 SYDVKM. This CDR3 has 15 residues. The germline V and J ends were trimmed by 5 bases and 4 bases, with 14 bases remaining between them. CDR3 nucleotides: TGTGCCAGCAGTGCATCGGACAGCCATAATGAAAAACTGTTTTTT. This gives the protein CASSASDSHNEKLFF.